This T cell receptor (beta chain) emerged from a study of siplizumab effects on memory and regulatory T cells (dated 2019 in TCRdb). As for the study more broadly: The effect of the anti-CD2 antibody siplizumab on alloreactive T-cell subsets was examined in allogeneic mixed lymphocyte reactions constructed from human PBMCs. On the study overall, not on this receptor specifically: Whether proliferating Tregs from siplizumab cultures actually had suppressive function was not functionally confirmed. Unstimulated naive T cells appeared more diverse than memory T cells, and naive cells seemed to contribute substantially to the alloresponse. Of the alloreactive CD4+ clones that could be mapped, the Treg-derived share averaged 68.8% with siplizumab compared with around 27% in control reactions. Sequences below about 10^-5 frequency were poorly captured, so only a minor fraction of alloreactive clones could be mapped to unstimulated subsets. A naive or memory phenotype could not be assigned to roughly 80-97% of proliferating CD4+ or CD8+ clones. Siplizumab significantly reduced the cumulative frequency of alloreactive sequences traceable to unstimulated CD4+ memory T cells.

From its cysteine to its phenylalanine, the CDR3 spans 12 amino acids. Only the CDR3 DNA is retained, 36 bases long and in frame from the first base. V and J lose 7 bases and 11 bases, and a span of 12 bases separates them. The germline V gene specifies SNHLY as CDR1 and FYNNEI as CDR2. Sorted unstimulated T cells and proliferating T cells recovered from mixed lymphocyte reactions were subjected to TCRbeta CDR3 sequencing. Fresh whole blood from some eleven HLA-typed healthy donors was used to isolate PBMCs. To map where alloreactive clones came from, CD4+ regulatory T cells in the unstimulated state were FACS-sorted. As concerns this clone: Its target antigen remains unknown. No base-level quality is on record; no much larger clone is a single base apart.

The library came from the immunoSEQ multiplex PCR assay. About 10^5 TCR templates per sample were assayed by the deep sequencing platform. Genomic DNA extracted from sorted T cells was the material used for TCRbeta CDR3 sequencing. Processing in the source paper ran as follows. The R programming language was used for the clonal analysis of the TCRbeta CDR3 data. Alloreactive CD4+ and CD8+ clones were defined by comparing unstimulated samples with post-reaction CFSE-low samples. Alloreactive CD4+ clones were assigned to regulatory or non-regulatory origin by matching sequences to sorted unstimulated Treg and non-Treg repertoires. TCRdb limited this immuneACCESS table to in-frame rearrangements with V and J called. A share of clones is missing; checked studies link under half to unresolved V genes, and the rest is unexplained. The V and J calls and the clone size are those of that table, but D and trimming were determined from the DNA. The sample has 70,000 or so clones on record, around 90% of them singletons. The ten largest clones capture roughly 1.7% of the sample.

The specimen was Tregs sorted from blood. The chain uses TRBV2 and TRBJ1-6; TRBD1 is possibly the D segment (5 matching bases). This clonotype was sampled from a human donor in good health. CDR3 region: CASTPGGAPLHF. At the DNA level, the sequence is TGTGCCAGCACCCCGGGGGGGGCACCCCTCCACTTT. Extended through the reference TRBV2 and TRBJ1-6 proteins, this CDR3 yields the full variable domain: EPEVTQTPSHQVTQMGQEVILRCVPISNHLYFYWYRQILGQKVEFLVSFYNNEISEKSEIFDDQFSVERPDGSNFTLKIRSTKLEDSAMYFCASTPGGAPLHFGNGTRLTVT.